This T cell receptor beta chain was sequenced in a study of T-cell reconstitution after alpha-beta-depleted transplantation in children. V lost 2 bases to trimming and J lost 3 bases, with 8 bases between them. CDR1 is SEHNR, CDR2 FQNEAQ, per germline (reference sequence). The CDR3 sequence is 14 residues long. Preparation of the TCRbeta library used unique molecular identifiers. MiXCR, run by TCRdb on the PCR reads, gives a single entry per CDR3 protein. The sample lists 380,000 or so distinct CDR3 sequences; about 14% were seen once. The chain is built from TRBV7-9 and TRBJ1-5, with D uncertain. The receptor comes from a human donor who donated a stem cell graft to a child with Fanconi anemia. The material was PBMCs, obtained from the stem cell graft. CDR3 sequence reads: CASSLLPFNQPQHF. DNA of the CDR3: TGTGCCAGCAGCTTACTCCCCTTCAATCAGCCCCAGCATTTT.